This TCR beta chain is drawn from a study of blood T cell repertoires in COVID-19. At the level of the study: Sites across the United States, Italy and Spain contributed samples from acute and convalescent COVID-19.

Profiling relied on immunoSEQ multiplex PCR, and the TCRdb table lists in-frame clones only, not all of them. The sample shows hundreds of thousands of clones, around 90% of them seen only once. In its sample, this clone was seen once. Cohort placement rested on clinical history that participants reported themselves. The origin of this receptor is a young woman with acute COVID-19. Sequencing was carried out using PBMCs or T cells enriched from blood (not recorded which).

The CDR3 is CASSSVLGGTEAFF. The DNA of the CDR3 is TGTGCCAGCAGCTCGGTCCTAGGCGGCACTGAAGCTTTCTTT. The chain links TRBV7-9 to TRBJ1-1; D remains unclear. V was cut by 4 bases and J by 4 bases, with 13 bases left in between. Germline V gene data show CDR1 as SEHNR and CDR2 as FQNEAQ (reference sequence). This CDR3 region has 14 residues.